This TCR beta chain was obtained from a study of human thymus T cells (dated by TCRdb to 2018 to 2020). Study-wide context: The study described the TCR alpha and beta repertoires in fewer than 10 infant thymus samples and a few matching peripheral blood samples. Donor ages ranged from roughly 6 to 250 days, and the cohort comprised over five male and two female infants.

Sequences WNHNN (CDR1) and SYGVQD (CDR2) are obtained from the germline V gene (reference sequence). V and J lose 5 bases and 6 bases, and a span of 6 bases separates them. The CDR3, from cysteine to phenylalanine, totals 11 residues. The CDR3 DNA has 33 bases and is translated from base 1. Thymus tissue was collected as surgical resects that were removed during corrective cardiac surgery. In Finland, the donors were immunologically healthy infants who were having open corrective cardiac surgery for congenital heart defects. Thymocytes were released mechanically from tissue and stored at -70 °C as pellets of about 9-32 million cells. A QIAsymphony instrument was used to extract genomic DNA from the frozen cell pellets. Concerning this clone: No antigen is known for it. Within one base of it there is no much larger clone, and no base qualities were kept.

The paper's findings and limits, for the study overall: Biased V and J gene segment usage appeared to be present in both thymic and peripheral blood repertoires. The related research found that thymic TCR repertoires overlapped highly between unrelated individuals. On average, thymus samples gave 800,000 or so unique TCRB clonotypes, whereas blood samples gave approximately 84,000.

The immunoSEQ multiplex PCR assay was used to amplify the TCRB and TCRAD loci from a standardized amount of quality-controlled genomic DNA. The V(D)J region was spanned by amplicons of a length sufficient to cover the CDR3 and to identify V and J genes. Through the commercial immunoSEQ service, the amplicons were sequenced on an Illumina platform. Per the authors' processing: Primer bias and sequencing errors were corrected as previously described, and TCRAD and TCRB were defined on the basis of the IMGT database. immunoSEQ Analyzer 3.0 and VDJTools were used for repertoire analysis, which covered basic statistics, V/J segment usage, diversity estimates, rarefaction and pairwise overlap. Diversity was estimated with Chao1, ChaoE, Efron-Thisted, Shannon and inverse Simpson indices, and also on datasets down-sampled to the smallest sample. Repertoire overlap was determined by strict matching of CDR3 nucleotide sequence, V gene and J gene, and Jaccard-based multidimensional scaling clustering was applied. What TCRdb holds here is the immuneACCESS table cut down to in-frame rearrangements. Part of the clones is not present; checked against another copy, under half of the missing clones reflect an unresolved V gene, and the others are unexplained. V, J and clone size are those of that table, while D and trimming were read from the DNA. The table for this sample lists about 78,000 clones; just over 95% of them were counted only once. Together, the top ten hold 0.031% of the sample.

Sequenced input: thymus tissue. The clonotype was recovered from a boy in the first two years of life with a congenital heart defect but otherwise immunologically healthy. The chain employs TRBV10-1 and TRBJ2-3; a weak D assignment points to TRBD2 (5 bases agree). The sequence in DNA is TGCGCCAGCAGTCCGGGGGATACGCAGTATTTT. Its amino acids are CASSPGDTQYF.